This entry lists 18 T cell receptor beta chains sequenced from one sample in a study of response to subunit inactivated influenza vaccine. TCRdb analysed the RT-PCR reads with MiXCR anew, one entry per CDR3 protein. Of approximately 300,000 distinct CDR3 sequences listed, approximately 21% are singletons. Sample: PBMCs from blood, taken less than 22 months after vaccination. The receptors shown here come from a man aged 50-75 years who received an inactivated influenza vaccine.

The chain uses TRBV3-1 and TRBJ2-7; 7 nucleotides match TRBD1. After removal of 6 bases from V and 1 base from J, the junction contained 6 bases not matched to a gene. Germline-derived CDR1 and CDR2 are LGHDT and YNNKEL (reference sequence). The CDR3 length is 14 residues. Written as DNA, the CDR3 is TGTGCCAGCAGGCTGACAGGGTGGTCCTACGAGCAGTACTTC. Translating gives CASRLTGWSYEQYF.

This chain connects TRBV20-1 to TRBJ1-1, with a tentative D call TRBD1 (5 bases). Per germline, CDR1 DFQATT and CDR2 SNEGSKA (reference sequence). There are 12 residues in the CDR3. The CDR3 sequence: CSPQAGDTEAFF. CDR3 DNA: TGCAGCCCCCAAGCGGGGGACACTGAAGCTTTCTTT.

This clonotype was seen only a few times. The chain combines TRBV20-1 with TRBJ2-1; 11 positions match TRBD2. The J segment lost 0 bases and the V segment lost 7 bases, leaving 8 bases of the junction unmatched. CDR1 and CDR2 (germline): DFQATT, SNEGSKA (reference sequence). The CDR3 is made up of 16 amino acids. The CDR3 region has the DNA TGCAGTGTACCTAGCGGGAGGAGGAGCTCCTACAATGAGCAGTTCTTC. It translates to CSVPSGRRSSYNEQFF.

The chain carries TRBV7-8 and TRBJ2-4; no clear D gene. Trimming stripped 5 bases from V and 0 bases from J, with 8 bases between. The CDR3 consists of 14 residues. Germline V gene data show CDR1 as SGHVS and CDR2 as FQNEAQ. In nucleotides, the CDR3 is TGTGCCAGCAGCCCCCACGTAGCCAAAAACATTCAGTACTTC. Translating it yields CASSPHVAKNIQYF.

This chain joins TRBV9 and TRBJ1-6; D not resolved. The V gene's germline CDR1 is SGDLS and CDR2 YYNGEE. CDR3 length: 14 residues. Trimming took 0 bases from V and 7 from J, leaving 8 bases between them. CDR3 region: CASSVGGENSPLHF. In nucleotides, the CDR3 is TGTGCCAGCAGCGTAGGGGGTGAAAATTCACCCCTCCACTTT.

The chain has TRBV12-3 or TRBV12-4 and TRBJ2-7; D is uncertain. Between the trimmed V and J ends, which lost 6 bases and 5 bases, there was a span of 17 bases. The CDR3 length is 14 residues. CDR3 nucleotide sequence: TGTGCCAGCAGCTGGTCCCCATATGTTCACGAGCAGTACTTC. Translation gives CASSWSPYVHEQYF.

The V gene is TRBV5-5, the J gene TRBJ1-5, with D possibly matching TRBD1 (6 bases). Germline V CDR1 and CDR2: SGHKS, YYEKEE (reference sequence). The CDR3 is made up of 15 amino acids. Trimming removed 4 bases from V and 4 bases from J, with 15 bases in between. The CDR3 is CASSAQGQWNQPQHF. DNA of the CDR3: TGTGCCAGCAGCGCGCAAGGACAGTGGAATCAGCCCCAGCATTTT.

The V gene is TRBV5-1, the J gene TRBJ2-3, with D uncertain. Trimming removed 0 bases at V and 6 bases at J, with 11 bases between. The germline V gene encodes CDR1 SGHRS and CDR2 YFSETQ. The CDR3 sequence is 14 residues long. This chain's CDR3 is CASSLERVTDTQYF. The CDR3 DNA reads as TGCGCCAGCAGCTTGGAACGGGTGACGGATACGCAGTATTTT.

V and J are TRBV20-1 and TRBJ2-2; 9 nucleotides line up with TRBD2. The CDR3 contains 14 residues. After removal of 7 bases from V and 1 base from J, the junction contained 4 bases not matched to a gene. Germline V gene lookup returns CDR1 DFQATT and CDR2 SNEGSKA (reference sequence). The CDR3 loop is CSGLAERNTGELFF. The CDR3 nucleotides are TGCAGTGGACTAGCGGAGAGGAACACCGGGGAGCTGTTTTTT.

About this clonotype itself: This may stem from a read error, because a much larger clone lies one nucleotide away. The CDR3 end shows no conserved phenylalanine or tryptophan, and so a read error is likely. The V gene is TRBV6-2 or TRBV6-3, the J gene TRBJ1-1; D is undetermined. Germline CDR1 reads MNHEY; CDR2 reads SVGEGT. The CDR3 spans 13 residues. V was shortened by 4 bases and J by 0 bases, with 6 bases between the two germline ends. This CDR3 is CASSSILNTEAFL. DNA of the CDR3: TGTGCCAGCAGTTCGATACTGAACACTGAAGCTTTCTTG.

The chain recombines TRBV5-1 with TRBJ2-7; TRBD1 is a possible D gene (6 bases). The ends were cut back, 4 bases at V and 6 bases at J, with 11 bases in the middle. The CDR3 has 12 amino acids. Per the germline V gene, CDR1 is SGHRS and CDR2 is YFSETQ. CDR3 in amino acids: CASSQDSSEQYF. The CDR3 DNA reads as TGCGCCAGCAGCCAGGACAGTTCCGAGCAGTACTTC.

The chain recombines TRBV29-1 with TRBJ2-1; D not certain. The CDR3 loop spans 12 amino acids. Between the trimmed V and J ends, which lost 4 bases and 5 bases, there was a span of 9 bases. Germline V gene data show CDR1 as SQVTM and CDR2 as ANQGSEA. The DNA for the CDR3 is TGCAGCGTTGGTCGGCCCCACAATGAGCAGTTCTTC. Encoded protein: CSVGRPHNEQFF.

CDR3 coding DNA: TGTGCCAGCAGTTTATCGATCAGGGAGAGATATAATTCACCCCTCCACTTT. Its translation: CASSLSIRERYNSPLHF. V usage is TRBV27 and J usage is TRBJ1-6; perhaps TRBD1 as D (5 bases). V lost 0 bases, J lost 4 bases, and 13 bases lay in between. Germline V gene lookup returns CDR1 MNHEY and CDR2 SMNVEV (reference sequence). The CDR3 contains 17 residues.

The chain has TRBV7-9 and TRBJ2-5; D remains ambiguous. The V gene's germline CDR1 is SEHNR and CDR2 FQNEAQ (reference sequence). This CDR3 has 13 residues. The V end was cut by 0 bases, the J end by 7 bases, with 9 bases between. CDR3 sequence reads: CASSLAQSGTQYF. The CDR3 region has the DNA TGTGCCAGCAGCTTAGCTCAGTCAGGGACCCAGTACTTC.

This clonotype came up a few times. The V gene is TRBV29-1, the J gene TRBJ2-1, with a weak D call TRBD1 (6 bases). The CDR3 runs to 15 residues. Trimming took off 2 bases at V and 2 bases at J, with 13 bases between the two ends. CDR1 SQVTM and CDR2 ANQGSEA come from the germline V gene. The CDR3 loop is CSVENRAQPYNEQFF. DNA for the CDR3: TGCAGCGTTGAAAACAGGGCCCAACCCTACAATGAGCAGTTCTTC.

This CDR3 is CSAFKQEFTEAFF. CDR3 DNA sequence: TGCAGTGCTTTCAAACAGGAATTCACTGAAGCTTTCTTT. The rearrangement joins TRBV20-1 to TRBJ1-1; possibly TRBD1 for D (5 bases). The V end lost 5 bases, the J end lost 4 bases, and 14 bases lay between the germline ends. The CDR3 has 13 residues. The germline V gene has CDR1 DFQATT and CDR2 SNEGSKA (reference sequence).

This clonotype has a count of ten or more. The V call is TRBV7-2, the J call TRBJ1-1; possible D gene TRBD1, 5 bases. This CDR3 has 14 amino acids. Trimming left V 5 bases short and J 2 bases short, with 12 bases between. Germline lookup yields CDR1 SGHTA and CDR2 FQGNSA. This chain's CDR3 is CASSPQGLNTEAFF. The DNA of the CDR3 is TGTGCCAGCAGCCCGCAGGGCCTCAACACTGAAGCTTTCTTT.

Only a few counts were recorded for this clonotype. The rearrangement links TRBV4-1 to TRBJ1-5; TRBD1 matches at 10 bases. With 3 bases clipped from V and 4 bases from J, the junction kept 6 bases outside the gene matches. Germline loops: CDR1 MGHRA, CDR2 YSYEKL. The CDR3 is made up of 16 amino acids. The CDR3 DNA reads as TGCGCCAGCAGCCATGCTCCGGGACAGGGGAATCAGCCCCAGCATTTT. Its protein product is CASSHAPGQGNQPQHF.